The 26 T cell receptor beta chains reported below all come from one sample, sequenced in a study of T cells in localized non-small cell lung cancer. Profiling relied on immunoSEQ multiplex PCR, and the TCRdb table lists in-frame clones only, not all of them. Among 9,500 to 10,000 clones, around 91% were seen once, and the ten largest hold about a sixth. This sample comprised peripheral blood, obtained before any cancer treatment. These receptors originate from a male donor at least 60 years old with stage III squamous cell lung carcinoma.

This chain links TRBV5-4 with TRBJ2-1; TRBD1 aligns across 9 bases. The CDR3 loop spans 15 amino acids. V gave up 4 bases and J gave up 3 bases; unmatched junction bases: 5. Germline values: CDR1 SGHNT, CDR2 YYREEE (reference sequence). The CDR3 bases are TGTGCCAGCAGCCTGGGACAGGGCCTCTACAATGAGCAGTTCTTC. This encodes CASSLGQGLYNEQFF.

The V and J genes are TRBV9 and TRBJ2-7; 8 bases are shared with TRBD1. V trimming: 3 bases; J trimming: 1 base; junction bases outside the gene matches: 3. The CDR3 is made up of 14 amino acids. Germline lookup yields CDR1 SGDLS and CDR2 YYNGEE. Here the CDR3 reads CASSAGQVSYEQYF. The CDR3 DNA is TGTGCCAGCAGCGCGGGACAGGTTTCCTACGAGCAGTACTTC.

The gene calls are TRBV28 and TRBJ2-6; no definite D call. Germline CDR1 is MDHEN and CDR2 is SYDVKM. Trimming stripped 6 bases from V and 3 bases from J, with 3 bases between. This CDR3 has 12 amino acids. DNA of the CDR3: TGTGCCAGCAGGGGTGGGGCCAACGTCCTGACTTTC. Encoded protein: CASRGGANVLTF.

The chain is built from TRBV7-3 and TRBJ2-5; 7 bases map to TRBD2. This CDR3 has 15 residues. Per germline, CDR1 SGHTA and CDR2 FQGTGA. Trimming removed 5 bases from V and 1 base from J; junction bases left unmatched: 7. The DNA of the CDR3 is TGTGCCAGCAGCCCCTTCGGCGGGGGCCAAGAGACCCAGTACTTC. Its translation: CASSPFGGGQETQYF.

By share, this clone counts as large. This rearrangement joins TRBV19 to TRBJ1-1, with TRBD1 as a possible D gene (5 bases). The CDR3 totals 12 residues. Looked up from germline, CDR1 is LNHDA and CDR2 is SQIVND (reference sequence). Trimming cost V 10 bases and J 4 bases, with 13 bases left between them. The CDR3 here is CAKRKGTTEAFF. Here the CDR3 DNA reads TGTGCCAAAAGGAAGGGGACCACTGAAGCTTTCTTT.

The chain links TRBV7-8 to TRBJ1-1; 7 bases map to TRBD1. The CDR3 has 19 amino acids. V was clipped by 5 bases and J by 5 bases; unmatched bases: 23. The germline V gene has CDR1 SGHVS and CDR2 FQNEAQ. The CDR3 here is CASSPGGYRGGSGWTEAFF. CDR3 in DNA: TGTGCCAGCAGCCCCGGGGGGTACAGGGGAGGAAGCGGTTGGACTGAAGCTTTCTTT.

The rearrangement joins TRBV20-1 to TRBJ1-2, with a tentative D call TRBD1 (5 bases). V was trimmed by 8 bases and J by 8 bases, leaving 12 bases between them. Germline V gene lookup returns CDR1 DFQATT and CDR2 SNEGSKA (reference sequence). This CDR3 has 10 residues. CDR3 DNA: TGCAGTCCAGGGACCGAGGGCTACACCTTC. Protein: CSPGTEGYTF.

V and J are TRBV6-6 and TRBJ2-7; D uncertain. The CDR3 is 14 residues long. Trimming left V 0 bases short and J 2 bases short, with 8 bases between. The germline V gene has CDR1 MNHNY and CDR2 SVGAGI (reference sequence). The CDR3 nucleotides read TGTGCCAGCAGTTACTCTCCAGACACCTACGAGCAGTACTTC. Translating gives CASSYSPDTYEQYF.

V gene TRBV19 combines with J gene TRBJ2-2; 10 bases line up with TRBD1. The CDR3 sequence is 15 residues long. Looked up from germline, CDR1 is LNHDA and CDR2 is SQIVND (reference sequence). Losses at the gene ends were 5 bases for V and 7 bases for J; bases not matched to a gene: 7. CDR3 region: CASSDRGPMIGELFF. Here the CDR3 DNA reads TGTGCCAGTAGTGACAGGGGGCCGATGATCGGGGAGCTGTTTTTT.

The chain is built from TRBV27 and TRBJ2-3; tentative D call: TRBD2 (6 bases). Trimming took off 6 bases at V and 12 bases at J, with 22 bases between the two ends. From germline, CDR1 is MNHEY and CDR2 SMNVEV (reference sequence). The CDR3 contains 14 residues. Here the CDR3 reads CASRPQVVRGAQYF. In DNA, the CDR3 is TGTGCCAGCAGGCCCCAGGTTGTACGCGGGGCTCAGTATTTT.

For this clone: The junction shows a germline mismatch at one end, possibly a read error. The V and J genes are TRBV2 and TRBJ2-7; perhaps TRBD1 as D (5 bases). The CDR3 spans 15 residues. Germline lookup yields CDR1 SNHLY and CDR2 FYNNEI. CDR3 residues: CASSEDFGHMYEQYF. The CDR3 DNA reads TGTGCCAGCAGCGAAGATTTTGGACATATGTACGAGCAGTACTTC.

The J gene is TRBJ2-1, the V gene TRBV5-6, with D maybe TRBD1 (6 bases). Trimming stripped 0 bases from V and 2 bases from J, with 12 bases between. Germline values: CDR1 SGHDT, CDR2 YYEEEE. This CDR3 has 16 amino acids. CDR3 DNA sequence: TGTGCCAGCAGCTTGGAGGGGGTCCATCCCTACAATGAGCAGTTCTTC. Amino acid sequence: CASSLEGVHPYNEQFF. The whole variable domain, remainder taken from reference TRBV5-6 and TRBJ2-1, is DAGVTQSPTHLIKTRGQQVTLRCSPKSGHDTVSWYQQALGQGPQFIFQYYEEEERQRGNFPDRFSGHQFPNYSSELNVNALLLGDSALYLCASSLEGVHPYNEQFFGPGTRLTVL.

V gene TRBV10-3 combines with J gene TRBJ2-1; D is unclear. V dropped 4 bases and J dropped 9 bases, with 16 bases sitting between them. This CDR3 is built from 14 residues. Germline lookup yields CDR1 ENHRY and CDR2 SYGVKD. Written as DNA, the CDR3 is TGTGCCATCAGTGGTTCCGGGTTTTGGGGTGAGCAGTTCTTC. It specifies CAISGSGFWGEQFF.

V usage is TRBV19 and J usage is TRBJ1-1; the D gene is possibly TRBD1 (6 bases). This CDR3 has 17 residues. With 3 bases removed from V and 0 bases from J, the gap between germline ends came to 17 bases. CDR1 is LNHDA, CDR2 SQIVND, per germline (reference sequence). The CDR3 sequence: CASSIGPGERMNTEAFF. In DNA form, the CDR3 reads TGTGCCAGTAGTATCGGGCCAGGGGAGAGGATGAACACTGAAGCTTTCTTT.

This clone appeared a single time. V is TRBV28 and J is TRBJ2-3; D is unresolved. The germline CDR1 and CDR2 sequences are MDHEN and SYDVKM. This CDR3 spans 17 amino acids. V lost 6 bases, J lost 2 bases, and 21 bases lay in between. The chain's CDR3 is CASSPPGQEFYTDTQYF. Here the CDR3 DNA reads TGTGCCAGCAGCCCCCCCGGGCAGGAGTTTTACACAGATACGCAGTATTTT.

The CDR3 region is CASRNGTGRNTEAFF. CDR3 nucleotide sequence: TGTGCCAGCAGGAACGGGACAGGGAGGAACACTGAAGCTTTCTTT. V gene TRBV27 combines with J gene TRBJ1-1; 9 bases agree with TRBD1. V lost 6 bases and J lost 1; bases outside the gene matches: 6. This CDR3 is built from 15 residues. Germline V gene lookup returns CDR1 MNHEY and CDR2 SMNVEV (reference sequence).

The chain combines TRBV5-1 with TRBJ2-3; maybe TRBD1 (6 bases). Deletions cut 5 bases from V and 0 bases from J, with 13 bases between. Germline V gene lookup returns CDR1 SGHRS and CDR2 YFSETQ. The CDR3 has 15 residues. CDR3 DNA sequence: TGCGCCAGCAGTCCTACAGGGTTGAGCACAGATACGCAGTATTTT. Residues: CASSPTGLSTDTQYF. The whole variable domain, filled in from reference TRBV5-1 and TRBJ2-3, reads KAGVTQTPRYLIKTRGQQVTLSCSPISGHRSVSWYQQTPGQGLQFLFEYFSETQRNKGNFPGRFSGRQFSNSRSEMNVSTLELGDSALYLCASSPTGLSTDTQYFGPGTRLTVL.

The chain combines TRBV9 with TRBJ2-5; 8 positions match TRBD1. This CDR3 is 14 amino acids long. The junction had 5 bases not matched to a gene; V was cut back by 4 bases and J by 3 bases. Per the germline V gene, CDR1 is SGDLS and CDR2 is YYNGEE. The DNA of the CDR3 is TGTGCCAGCAGCCCCCCACAGGGGGAAGAGACCCAGTACTTC. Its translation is CASSPPQGEETQYF. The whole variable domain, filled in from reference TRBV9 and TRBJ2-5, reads DSGVTQTPKHLITATGQRVTLRCSPRSGDLSVYWYQQSLDQGLQFLIQYYNGEERAKGNILERFSAQQFPDLHSELNLSSLELGDSALYFCASSPPQGEETQYFGPGTRLLVL.

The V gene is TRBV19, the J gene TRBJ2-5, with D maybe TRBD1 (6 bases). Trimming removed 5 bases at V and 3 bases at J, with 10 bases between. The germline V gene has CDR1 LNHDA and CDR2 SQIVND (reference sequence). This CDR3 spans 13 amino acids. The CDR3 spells CASSHGQKETQYF. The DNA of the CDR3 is TGTGCCAGTAGTCACGGACAGAAAGAGACCCAGTACTTC.

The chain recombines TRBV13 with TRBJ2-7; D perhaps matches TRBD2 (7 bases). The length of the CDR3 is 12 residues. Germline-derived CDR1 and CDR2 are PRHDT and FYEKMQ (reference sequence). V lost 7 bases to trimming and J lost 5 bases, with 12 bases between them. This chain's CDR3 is CASTSGGHEQYF. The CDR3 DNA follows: TGTGCCAGCACCTCGGGGGGCCACGAGCAGTACTTC.

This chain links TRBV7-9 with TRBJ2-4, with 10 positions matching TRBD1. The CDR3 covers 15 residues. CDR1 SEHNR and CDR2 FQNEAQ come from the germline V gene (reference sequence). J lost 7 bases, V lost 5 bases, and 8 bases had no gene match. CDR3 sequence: CASSTPVDRGNIQYF. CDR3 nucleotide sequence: TGTGCCAGCAGCACCCCCGTGGACAGGGGGAACATTCAGTACTTC.

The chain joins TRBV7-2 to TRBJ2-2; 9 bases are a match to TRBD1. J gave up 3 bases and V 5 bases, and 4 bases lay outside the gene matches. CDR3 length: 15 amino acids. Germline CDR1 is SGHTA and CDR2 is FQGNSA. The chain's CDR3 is CASSRDRVDTGELFF. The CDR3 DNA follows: TGTGCCAGCAGCCGGGACAGGGTTGACACCGGGGAGCTGTTTTTT.

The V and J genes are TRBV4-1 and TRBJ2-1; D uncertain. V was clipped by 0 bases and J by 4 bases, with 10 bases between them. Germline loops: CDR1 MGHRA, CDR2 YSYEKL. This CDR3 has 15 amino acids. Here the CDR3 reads CASSQESTAYNEQFF. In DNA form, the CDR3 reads TGCGCCAGCAGCCAAGAATCTACGGCGTACAATGAGCAGTTCTTC.

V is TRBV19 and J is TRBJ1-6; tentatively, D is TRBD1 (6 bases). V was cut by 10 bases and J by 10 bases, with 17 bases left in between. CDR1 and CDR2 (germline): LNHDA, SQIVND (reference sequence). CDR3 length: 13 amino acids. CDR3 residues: CATSTGGNSPLHF. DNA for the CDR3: TGTGCCACCTCGACCGGGGGCAACTCACCCCTCCACTTT.

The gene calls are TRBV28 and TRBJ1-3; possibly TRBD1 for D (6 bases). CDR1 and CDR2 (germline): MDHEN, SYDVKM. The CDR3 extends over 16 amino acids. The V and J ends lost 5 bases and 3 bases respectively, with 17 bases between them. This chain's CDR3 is CASSRWRGAIGNTIYF. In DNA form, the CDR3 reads TGTGCCAGCAGTCGTTGGCGGGGGGCTATTGGAAACACCATATATTTT.

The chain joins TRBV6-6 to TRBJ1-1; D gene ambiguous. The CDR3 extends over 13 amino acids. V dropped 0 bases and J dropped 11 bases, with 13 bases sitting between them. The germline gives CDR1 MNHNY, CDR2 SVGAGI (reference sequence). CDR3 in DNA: TGTGCCAGCAGTTACTCTGGAGCCTTGAGCGCTTTCTTT. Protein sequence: CASSYSGALSAFF.